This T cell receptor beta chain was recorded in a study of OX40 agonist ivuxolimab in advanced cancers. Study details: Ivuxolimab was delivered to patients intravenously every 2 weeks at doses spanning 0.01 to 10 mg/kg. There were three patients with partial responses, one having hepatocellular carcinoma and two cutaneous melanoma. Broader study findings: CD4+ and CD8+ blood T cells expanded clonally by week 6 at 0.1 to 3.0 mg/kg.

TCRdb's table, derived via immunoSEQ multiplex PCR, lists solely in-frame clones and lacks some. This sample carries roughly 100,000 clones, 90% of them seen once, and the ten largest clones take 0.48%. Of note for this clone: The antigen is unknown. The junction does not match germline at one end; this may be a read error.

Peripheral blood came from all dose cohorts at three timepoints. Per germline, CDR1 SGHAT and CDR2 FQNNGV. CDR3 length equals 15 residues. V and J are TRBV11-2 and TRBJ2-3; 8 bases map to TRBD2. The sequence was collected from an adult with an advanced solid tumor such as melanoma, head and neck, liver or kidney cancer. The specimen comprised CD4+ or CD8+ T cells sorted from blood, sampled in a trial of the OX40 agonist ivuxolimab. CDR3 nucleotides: TGTGCCAGCAGTTTAGCGGGGTCTAGCACAGATACGCAGTATTTT. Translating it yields CASSLAGSSTDTQYF. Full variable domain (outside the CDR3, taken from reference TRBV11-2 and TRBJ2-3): EAGVAQSPRYKIIEKRQSVAFWCNPISGHATLYWYQQILGQGPKLLIQFQNNGVVDDSQLPKDRFSAERLKGVDSTLKIQPAKLEDSAVYLCASSLAGSSTDTQYFGPGTRLTVL.